The 2 T cell receptor beta chains listed next were all sequenced from one sample in a study of human versus mouse CDR3 diversity and MHC coevolution. TCRdb's copy holds only in-frame clones and misses some; the assay was immunoSEQ multiplex PCR. The table includes some 82,000 clones, about 93% detected once. The source material was naive CD4+ T cells from blood. Subset described: CD45RO-negative CD62L-positive naive CD4 T cells. The receptors here all came from a person aged 25-75 years in good health.

This rearrangement joins TRBV28 to TRBJ1-5; 7 nucleotides match TRBD1. V shed 9 bases, J shed 2 bases, and the junction held 7 bases outside the gene matches. The length of the CDR3 is 14 residues. Per germline, CDR1 MDHEN and CDR2 SYDVKM. The CDR3 nucleotides read TGTGCCAGTGGGGACAGTCGGGGCAATCAGCCCCAGCATTTT. Amino acids: CASGDSRGNQPQHF. The full variable domain, in which reference TRBV28 and TRBJ1-5 provide the parts outside the CDR3, is DVKVTQSSRYLVKRTGEKVFLECVQDMDHENMFWYRQDPGLGLRLIYFSYDVKMKEKGDIPEGYSVSREKKERFSLILESASTNQTSMYLCASGDSRGNQPQHFGDGTRLSIL.

This clone appeared a single time. The genes are TRBV30 and TRBJ2-2, with 7 bases that match TRBD2. The germline CDR1 and CDR2 sequences are GTSNPN and SVGIG (reference sequence). The ends lost 2 bases at V and 4 bases at J; junction bases unmatched: 13. This CDR3 has 17 residues. The DNA of the CDR3 is TGTGCCTGGAGTCATAAGGGGCTAGCGGTCTCCACCGGGGAGCTGTTTTTT. Its protein product is CAWSHKGLAVSTGELFF.